Listed below are T cell receptor beta chains from one sample, sequenced in a study of T cells in tuberculosis. Some clones are missing from TCRdb's copy, which holds only in-frame ones; the method was immunoSEQ multiplex PCR. The table has 61,000 or so clones, roughly 79% seen once. The material sequenced was CD1b-GMM tetramer-negative cells sorted from PBMCs. The source of these receptors is an adult woman with latent tuberculosis. Both conserved end residues are part of each CDR3.

>14|TRBJ1-2|TRBV5-1
CASGKQGANYGYTF
>13|TRBJ2-7|TRBV19
CASSTTAAYGQYF
>11|TRBJ2-2|TRBV18
CASSPSFELFF
>15|TRBJ2-2|TRBV28
CASSSGTSGTRELFF
>15|TRBJ1-1|TRBV18
CASSPVFQENTEAFF
>15|TRBJ1-4|TRBV6-6
CASSYSVEPNEKLFF
>15|TRBJ1-6|TRBV5-1
CASSLGPGAGSPLHF
>17|TRBJ2-5|TRBV12-2
CASRLGDRDGDQETQYF
>14|TRBJ2-1|TRBV9
CASSTLDRVNEQFF
>13|TRBJ2-3|TRBV9
CASSEESTDTQYF
>13|TRBJ2-7|TRBV5-1
CASSLGEFYEQYF
>12|TRBJ1-1|TRBV19
CAVWGQNTEAFF
>14|TRBJ1-5|TRBV7-2
CASSPYRVEQPQHF
>17|TRBJ2-5|TRBV5-6
CASSLRTSGGVGETQYF
>17|.|TRBV4-1
CASSQAGHGTGRYEQYF
>15|TRBJ1-6|TRBV6-5
CASRLDSGVNSPLHF
>13|TRBJ1-2|TRBV2
CASSGEGSYGYTF
>14|TRBJ1-6|TRBV2
CASRAGQLNSPLHF
>13|TRBJ1-5|TRBV6-5
CASSYQGNQPQHF
>13|TRBJ1-6|TRBV6-5
CASARQGDSPLHF
>15|TRBJ2-3|TRBV7-3
CASSFDSHGTDTQYF
>13|TRBJ1-1|TRBV7-9
CASSLSGPKAAFF
>16|TRBJ2-2|TRBV7-6
CASSRAAGGDTGELFF
>15|TRBJ2-7|TRBV28
CASSGPSAGVLEQYF
>11|TRBJ2-5|TRBV6-5
CASNIQETQYF
>13|TRBJ2-5|TRBV9
CASSVRQQETQYF
>17|TRBJ2-3|TRBV5-6
CASSIGTSLRGTDTQYF
>14|TRBJ1-5|TRBV27
CASSPRDTNQPQHF
>13|TRBJ1-1|TRBV7-3
CASSLKAGSEAFF
>16|TRBJ2-5|TRBV9
CASSVEREWYQETQYF